This TCR beta chain derives from a study of blood T cell repertoires in COVID-19. As originally analysed: Estimation of nucleated cell counts was performed using reference gene primer amplification. Method: immunoSEQ multiplex PCR; TCRdb's copy keeps in-frame clones and lacks some. Clone size and the V and J calls come from that table; the DNA yielded D and trimming. This sample has 250,000 to 350,000 clones, with 90% found just once. Participants were aged about 18 to 90 years, lived in 25 or so US areas, and enrolled virtually. Cohort placement rested on clinical history that participants reported themselves. The sample taken for sequencing was PBMCs or T cells enriched from blood (not recorded which). The source of this sequence is a woman between 25 and 40 years old who had recovered from COVID-19.

The CDR3 reads CASSSPGTSGRRADTQYF. For the CDR3, the DNA is TGTGCCAGCAGTTCCCCCGGGACTAGCGGGAGAAGGGCAGATACGCAGTATTTT. The chain uses TRBV28 and TRBJ2-3; TRBD2 agrees at 14 bases. CDR1 MDHEN and CDR2 SYDVKM come from the germline V gene. Trimming removed 4 bases from V and 4 bases from J; junction bases left unmatched: 10. This CDR3 contains 18 residues. The variable domain in full, with the rest retrieved from reference TRBV28 and TRBJ2-3, is DVKVTQSSRYLVKRTGEKVFLECVQDMDHENMFWYRQDPGLGLRLIYFSYDVKMKEKGDIPEGYSVSREKKERFSLILESASTNQTSMYLCASSSPGTSGRRADTQYFGPGTRLTVL.